A selection of T cell receptor beta chains follows, all from one sample in a study of CD8 T cells in Susac syndrome. TCRdb reprocessed the immunoSEQ multiplex PCR reads via MiXCR and lists one record per CDR3 protein. The sample has roughly 400,000 distinct CDR3 sequences, around 83% seen once. The specimen was CD8+ T cells from PBMCs. All receptors come from a human donor with multiple sclerosis. The CDR3 runs from the conserved cysteine through the conserved F or W. A D gene is named only where the DNA matches it firmly. Expanded clones are given a class, and other clones once, few, many or no size at all.

v_gene	abundance	d_gene	j_gene	CDR3aa	CDR3nt
TRBV2	NA	TRBD1	TRBJ2-7	CASSGGTGAYEQYF	TGTGCCAGCAGTGGGGGGACAGGGGCCTACGAGCAGTACTTC
TRBV4-1	NA	NA	TRBJ1-1	CASSQEGGSQGEAFF	TGCGCCAGCAGCCAAGAGGGGGGGTCGCAGGGCGAAGCTTTCTTT
TRBV2	NA	TRBD1	TRBJ2-7	CASTQGTDPPYEQYF	TGTGCCAGCACTCAAGGGACAGATCCCCCCTACGAGCAGTACTTC
TRBV28	NA	NA	TRBJ2-5	CASSLVTGTVETQYF	TGTGCCAGCAGTTTAGTTACGGGAACAGTAGAGACCCAGTACTTC
TRBV5-6	NA	NA	TRBJ2-2	CASSAGDRHFTTGELFF	TGTGCCAGCAGCGCGGGGGACAGGCACTTTACCACCGGGGAGCTGTTTTTT
TRBV7-9	NA	NA	TRBJ2-2	CASSSFLDTGELFF	TGTGCCAGCAGCTCCTTTCTGGACACCGGGGAGCTGTTTTTT
TRBV7-8	NA	TRBD2	TRBJ2-7	CANSFPKTGTSGSRSHEQYF	TGTGCCAACAGCTTCCCTAAAACCGGGACTAGCGGGAGTCGGTCCCACGAGCAGTACTTC
TRBV4-1	once	NA	TRBJ2-1	CASSPGQSAGAYNEQFF	TGCGCCAGCAGCCCCGGACAGTCTGCTGGGGCCTACAATGAGCAGTTCTTC
TRBV28	NA	NA	TRBJ2-1	CASINSPGPPTRGEQFF	TGTGCCAGCATTAACTCCCCCGGGCCTCCGACTAGGGGCGAGCAGTTCTTC
TRBV11-2	NA	TRBD2	TRBJ2-5	CASSLEREGRETQYF	TGTGCCAGCAGCTTAGAACGGGAGGGCCGAGAGACCCAGTACTTC
TRBV5-4	NA	TRBD1	TRBJ2-6	CASSLGWDRGLSGANVLTF	TGTGCCAGCAGCTTGGGGTGGGACAGGGGGCTCTCTGGGGCCAACGTCCTGACTTTC
TRBV4-1	NA	NA	TRBJ1-4	CASSQDEGSPPFF	TGCGCCAGCAGCCAAGATGAGGGATCCCCTCCCTTTTTT
TRBV4-2	NA	TRBD1	TRBJ2-7	CASSQEGTGASYEQYF	TGTGCCAGCAGCCAAGAGGGTACAGGGGCCTCCTACGAGCAGTACTTC
TRBV3-1	NA	NA	TRBJ2-2	CASSPAGDTGELFF	TGTGCCAGCAGCCCGGCCGGTGACACCGGGGAGCTGTTTTTT
TRBV6-5	NA	NA	TRBJ2-7	CASSYGVGRTHPEQYF	TGTGCCAGCAGTTACGGGGTAGGGAGGACTCACCCCGAGCAGTACTTC
TRBV6-1	few	NA	TRBJ1-1	CASSVYRDTNTEAFF	TGTGCCAGCAGTGTATACAGGGACACGAACACTGAAGCTTTCTTT
TRBV27	NA	TRBD2	TRBJ2-7	CASSLTSGNTYEQYF	TGTGCCAGCAGTTTAACTAGCGGGAATACCTACGAGCAGTACTTC
TRBV11-2	once	NA	TRBJ1-1	CASSGRGSTEAFF	TGTGCCAGCAGCGGGAGAGGGAGCACTGAAGCTTTCTTT
TRBV7-9	NA	NA	TRBJ2-1	CASSHLHNNEQFF	TGTGCCAGCAGCCATTTACACAACAATGAACAGTTCTTC
TRBV5-4	NA	TRBD1	TRBJ1-2	CASSVQGSGVYGYTF	TGTGCCAGCAGCGTACAGGGGAGTGGAGTCTATGGCTACACCTTC
TRBV13	NA	TRBD2	TRBJ2-1	CASSWGAGGGPYNEQFF	TGTGCCAGCAGTTGGGGAGCCGGGGGGGGACCCTACAATGAGCAGTTCTTC
TRBV6-5	few	NA	TRBJ2-5	CASSYREIETQYF	TGTGCCAGCAGTTACAGGGAAATAGAGACCCAGTACTTC
TRBV30	NA	NA	TRBJ2-5	CAWSGGYPETQYF	TGTGCCTGGAGTGGGGGGTACCCAGAGACCCAGTACTTC
TRBV5-1	NA	NA	TRBJ1-4	CASSTDRVVTNEKLFF	TGCGCCAGCAGCACAGACCGAGTAGTGACTAATGAAAAACTGTTTTTT
TRBV4-1	NA	TRBD2	TRBJ2-7	CASSRVPSGSDEQYF	TGCGCCAGCAGCCGGGTTCCTAGCGGGAGCGACGAGCAGTACTTC
TRBV5-1	NA	NA	TRBJ1-1	CASSFRTQGWTEAFF	TGCGCCAGCAGCTTCCGTACGCAGGGGTGGACTGAAGCTTTCTTT
TRBV29-1	NA	TRBD2	TRBJ2-7	CSVEGTSVYEQYF	TGCAGCGTTGAAGGGACTAGCGTATACGAGCAGTACTTC
TRBV6-5	NA	NA	TRBJ2-2	CASSSGMGAGELFF	TGTGCCAGCAGTTCTGGGATGGGGGCCGGGGAGCTGTTTTTT
TRBV27	NA	NA	TRBJ1-5	CASGWTANQPQHF	TGTGCCAGCGGGTGGACGGCAAATCAGCCCCAGCATTTT
TRBV4-1	NA	NA	TRBJ1-4	CASSLRQDPYEKLFF	TGCGCCAGCAGCCTCAGACAGGACCCCTATGAAAAACTGTTTTTT
TRBV27	NA	NA	TRBJ2-7	CASSFIGEVMGEQYF	TGTGCCAGCAGTTTTATCGGGGAGGTAATGGGCGAGCAGTACTTC
TRBV6-1	once	TRBD1	TRBJ2-3	CASSEVRGLTDTQYF	TGTGCCAGCAGTGAAGTTAGGGGGCTCACAGATACGCAGTATTTT
TRBV5-1	NA	NA	TRBJ2-6	CASSLNRAESSGANVLTF	TGCGCCAGCAGCTTAAACAGGGCCGAGAGCTCTGGGGCCAACGTCCTGACTTTC
TRBV7-9	NA	TRBD1	TRBJ2-3	CASSPPGQPDQYF	TGTGCCAGCAGCCCACCGGGACAGCCAGATCAGTATTTT
TRBV5-6	few	TRBD1	TRBJ2-7	CASSSPERGPYEQYF	TGTGCCAGCAGCTCCCCGGAAAGGGGGCCCTACGAGCAGTACTTC
TRBV27	NA	TRBD1	TRBJ1-5	CASTTGGNQPQHF	TGTGCCAGTACTACAGGGGGCAATCAGCCCCAGCATTTT
TRBV7-9	NA	TRBD1	TRBJ2-7	CASRGQGSSSYEQYF	TGTGCCAGCAGGGGACAGGGTTCAAGCTCCTACGAGCAGTACTTC
TRBV4-1	NA	NA	TRBJ2-2	CASTFEPLRVNTGELFF	TGCGCCAGCACCTTCGAACCTCTCCGGGTGAACACCGGGGAGCTGTTTTTT
TRBV6-1	NA	NA	TRBJ1-1	CASSERGPNTEAFF	TGTGCCAGCAGTGAACGGGGTCCGAACACTGAAGCTTTCTTT
TRBV6-5	few	NA	TRBJ1-3	CASQPGAGGNTIYF	TGTGCCAGCCAACCGGGGGCAGGGGGAAACACCATATATTTT
TRBV11-2	NA	NA	TRBJ2-5	CASSLGGGSQETQYF	TGTGCCAGCAGCTTAGGCGGAGGAAGCCAAGAGACCCAGTACTTC
TRBV7-9	once	NA	TRBJ1-1	CASSGVGDTEAFF	TGTGCCAGCAGCGGGGTAGGGGACACTGAAGCTTTCTTT
TRBV5-4	NA	NA	TRBJ2-2	CASSLDLEGNTGELFF	TGTGCCAGCAGCTTGGATTTGGAGGGGAACACCGGGGAGCTGTTTTTT
TRBV2	NA	NA	TRBJ2-7	CASSEGRVPHEQYF	TGTGCCAGCAGTGAAGGTAGGGTGCCGCACGAGCAGTACTTC
TRBV7-9	NA	NA	TRBJ2-7	CASSYDPLREQYF	TGTGCCAGCAGCTACGACCCATTGAGGGAGCAGTACTTC
TRBV6-1	few	NA	TRBJ1-2	CASTPNRGAPGYTF	TGTGCCAGCACCCCAAATAGGGGAGCCCCTGGCTACACCTTC
TRBV30	NA	TRBD2	TRBJ2-7	CAWTPGLAGGMPYF	TGTGCCTGGACCCCGGGACTAGCGGGAGGAATGCCGTACTTC
TRBV24-1	NA	TRBD1	TRBJ1-5	CANAGQSEGNQPQHF	TGTGCCAACGCGGGACAGTCAGAGGGCAATCAGCCCCAGCATTTT
TRBV7-9	NA	NA	TRBJ2-7	CASSFGQRSEQYF	TGTGCCAGCAGCTTCGGACAGCGTTCCGAGCAGTACTTC
TRBV27	few	NA	TRBJ2-7	CASSLGGRAYEQYF	TGTGCCAGCAGTTTGGGGGGACGGGCCTACGAGCAGTACTTC